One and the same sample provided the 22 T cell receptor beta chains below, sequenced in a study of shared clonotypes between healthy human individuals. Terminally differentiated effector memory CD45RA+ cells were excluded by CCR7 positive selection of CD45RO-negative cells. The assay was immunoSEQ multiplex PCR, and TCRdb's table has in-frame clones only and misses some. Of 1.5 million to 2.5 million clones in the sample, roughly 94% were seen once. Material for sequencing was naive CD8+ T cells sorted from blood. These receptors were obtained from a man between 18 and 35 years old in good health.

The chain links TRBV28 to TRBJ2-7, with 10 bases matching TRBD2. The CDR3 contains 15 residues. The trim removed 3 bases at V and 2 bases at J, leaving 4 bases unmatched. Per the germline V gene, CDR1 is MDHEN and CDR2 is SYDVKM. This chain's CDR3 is CASSLHGLAAYEQYF. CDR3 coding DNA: TGTGCCAGCAGTTTGCACGGACTAGCGGCCTACGAGCAGTACTTC.

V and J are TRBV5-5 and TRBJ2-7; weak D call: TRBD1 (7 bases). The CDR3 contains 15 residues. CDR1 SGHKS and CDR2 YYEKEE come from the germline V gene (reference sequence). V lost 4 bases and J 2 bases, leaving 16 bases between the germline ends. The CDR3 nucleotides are TGTGCCAGCAGCAAGGCCCAGGGGGGCGCCTACGAGCAGTACTTC. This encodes CASSKAQGGAYEQYF.

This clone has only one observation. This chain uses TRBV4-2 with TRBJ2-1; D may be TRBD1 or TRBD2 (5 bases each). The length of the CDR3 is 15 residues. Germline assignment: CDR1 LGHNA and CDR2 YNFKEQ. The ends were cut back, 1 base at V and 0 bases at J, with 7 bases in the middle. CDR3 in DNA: TGTGCCAGCAGCCAAGGGGGGAGCTCCTACAATGAGCAGTTCTTC. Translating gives CASSQGGSSYNEQFF.

The CDR3, as DNA: TGTGCCAGCACTGGTGTTGCCGGCGGGTGGGACCCCGGGGAGCTGTTTTTT. Its translation is CASTGVAGGWDPGELFF. V is TRBV7-2 and J is TRBJ2-2, with D perhaps TRBD1 or TRBD2 (5 bases each). Trimming shortened V by 7 bases and J by 6 bases, and 24 bases separated the two germline ends. This CDR3 has 17 residues. The germline V gene encodes CDR1 SGHTA and CDR2 FQGNSA. The full variable domain, with the rest looked up from reference TRBV7-2 and TRBJ2-2, is GAGVSQSPSNKVTEKGKDVELRCDPISGHTALYWYRQSLGQGLEFLIYFQGNSAPDKSGLPSDRFSAERTGGSVSTLTIQRTQQEDSAVYLCASTGVAGGWDPGELFFGEGSRLTVL.

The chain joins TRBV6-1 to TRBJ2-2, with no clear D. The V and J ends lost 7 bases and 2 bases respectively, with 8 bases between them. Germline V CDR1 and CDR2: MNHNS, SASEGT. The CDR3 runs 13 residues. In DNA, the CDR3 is TGTGCCAGCACACCGCGAAACACCGGGGAGCTGTTTTTT. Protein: CASTPRNTGELFF.

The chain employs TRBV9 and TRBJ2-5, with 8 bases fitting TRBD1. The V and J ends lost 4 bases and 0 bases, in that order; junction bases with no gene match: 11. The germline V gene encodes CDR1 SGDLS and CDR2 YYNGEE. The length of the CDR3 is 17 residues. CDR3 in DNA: TGTGCCAGCAGCCCATACCTCGGACAGGGATACCAAGAGACCCAGTACTTC. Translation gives CASSPYLGQGYQETQYF.

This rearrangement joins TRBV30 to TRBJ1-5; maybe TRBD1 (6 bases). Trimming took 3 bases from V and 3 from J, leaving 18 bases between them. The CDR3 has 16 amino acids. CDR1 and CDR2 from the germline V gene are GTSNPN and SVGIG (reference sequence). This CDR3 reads CAWSPQTGRLNQPQHF. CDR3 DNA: TGTGCCTGGAGCCCTCAAACAGGGAGGCTCAATCAGCCCCAGCATTTT. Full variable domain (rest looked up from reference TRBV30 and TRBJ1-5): SQTIHQWPATLVQPVGSPLSLECTVEGTSNPNLYWYRQAAGRGLQLLFYSVGIGQISSEVPQNLSASRPQDRQFILSSKKLLLSDSGFYLCAWSPQTGRLNQPQHFGDGTRLSIL.

CDR3 DNA sequence: TGTGCCTGGAGGGGCGGGGGGAATGAGCAGTTCTTC. Protein sequence: CAWRGGGNEQFF. The V gene is TRBV30, the J gene TRBJ2-1; 8 nucleotides line up with TRBD2. J was trimmed by 7 bases and V by 3 bases; bases with no gene match: 2. The germline V gene encodes CDR1 GTSNPN and CDR2 SVGIG (reference sequence). This CDR3 has 12 amino acids.

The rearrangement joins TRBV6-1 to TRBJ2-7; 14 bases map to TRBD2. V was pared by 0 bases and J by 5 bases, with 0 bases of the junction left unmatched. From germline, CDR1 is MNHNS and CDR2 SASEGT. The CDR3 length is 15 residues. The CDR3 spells CASSEAGLAGDEQYF. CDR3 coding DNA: TGTGCCAGCAGTGAAGCGGGACTAGCGGGAGACGAGCAGTACTTC.

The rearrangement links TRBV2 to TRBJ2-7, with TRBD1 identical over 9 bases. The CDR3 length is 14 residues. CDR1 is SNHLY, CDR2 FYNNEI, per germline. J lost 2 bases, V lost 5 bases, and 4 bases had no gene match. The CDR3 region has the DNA TGTGCCAGCAGTCCGGGACAGGGACCCTACGAGCAGTACTTC. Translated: CASSPGQGPYEQYF.

The CDR3 region is CASSSDRLAGAGWGETQYF. CDR3 nucleotides: TGTGCCAGCAGTTCAGACCGACTAGCGGGAGCAGGGTGGGGAGAGACCCAGTACTTC. The V and J genes are TRBV7-8 and TRBJ2-5; 12 positions agree with TRBD2. With 6 bases clipped from V and 4 bases from J, the junction kept 18 bases outside the gene matches. The CDR3 covers 19 residues. Germline CDR1 reads SGHVS; CDR2 reads FQNEAQ.

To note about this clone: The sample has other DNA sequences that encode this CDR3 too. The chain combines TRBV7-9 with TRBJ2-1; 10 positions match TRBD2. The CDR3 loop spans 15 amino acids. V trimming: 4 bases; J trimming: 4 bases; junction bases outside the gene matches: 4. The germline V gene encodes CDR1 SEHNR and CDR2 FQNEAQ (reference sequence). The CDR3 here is CASSSGLAEYNEQFF. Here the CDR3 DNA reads TGTGCCAGCAGCTCCGGACTAGCGGAATACAATGAGCAGTTCTTC.

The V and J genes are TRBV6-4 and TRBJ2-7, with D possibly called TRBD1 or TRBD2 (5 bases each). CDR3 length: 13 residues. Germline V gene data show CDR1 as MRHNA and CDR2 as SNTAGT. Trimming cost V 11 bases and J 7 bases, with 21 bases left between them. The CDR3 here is CASPRDPTREQYF. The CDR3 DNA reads TGTGCCTCTCCCCGGGACCCCACACGGGAGCAGTACTTC.

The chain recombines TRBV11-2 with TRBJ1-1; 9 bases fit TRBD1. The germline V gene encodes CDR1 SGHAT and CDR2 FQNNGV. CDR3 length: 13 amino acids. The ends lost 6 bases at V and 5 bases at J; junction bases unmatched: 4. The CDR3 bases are TGTGCCAGCAGAGGGACAGGGTTAACTGAAGCTTTCTTT. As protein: CASRGTGLTEAFF.

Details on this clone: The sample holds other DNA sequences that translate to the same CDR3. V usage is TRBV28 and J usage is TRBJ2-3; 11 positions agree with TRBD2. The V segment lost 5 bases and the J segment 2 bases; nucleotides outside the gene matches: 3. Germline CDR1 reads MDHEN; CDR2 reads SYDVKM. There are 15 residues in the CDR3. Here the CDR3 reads CASSLLAGVTDTQYF. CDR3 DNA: TGTGCCAGCAGTCTACTAGCGGGGGTCACAGATACGCAGTATTTT. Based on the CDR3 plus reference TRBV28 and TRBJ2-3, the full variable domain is DVKVTQSSRYLVKRTGEKVFLECVQDMDHENMFWYRQDPGLGLRLIYFSYDVKMKEKGDIPEGYSVSREKKERFSLILESASTNQTSMYLCASSLLAGVTDTQYFGPGTRLTVL.

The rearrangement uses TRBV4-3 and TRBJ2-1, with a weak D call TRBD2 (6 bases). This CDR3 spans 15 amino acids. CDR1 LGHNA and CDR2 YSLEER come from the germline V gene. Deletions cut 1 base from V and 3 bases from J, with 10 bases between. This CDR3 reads CASSQGRDFYNEQFF. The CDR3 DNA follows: TGCGCCAGCAGCCAAGGCCGGGACTTCTACAATGAGCAGTTCTTC.

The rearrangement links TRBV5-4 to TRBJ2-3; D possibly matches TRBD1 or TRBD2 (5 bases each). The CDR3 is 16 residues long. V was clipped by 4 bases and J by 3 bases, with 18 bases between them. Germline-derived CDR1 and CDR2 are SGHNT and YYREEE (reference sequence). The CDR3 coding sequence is TGTGCCAGCAGCCAAGACTTAGGTTGGGGGACAGATACGCAGTATTTT. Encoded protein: CASSQDLGWGTDTQYF.

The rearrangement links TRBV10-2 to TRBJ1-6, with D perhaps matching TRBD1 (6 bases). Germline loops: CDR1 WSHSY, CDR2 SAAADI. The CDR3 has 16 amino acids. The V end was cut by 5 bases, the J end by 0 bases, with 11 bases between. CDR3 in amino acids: CASSNTGSSYNSPLHF. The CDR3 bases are TGCGCCAGCAGTAACACAGGGAGCTCCTATAATTCACCCCTCCACTTT.

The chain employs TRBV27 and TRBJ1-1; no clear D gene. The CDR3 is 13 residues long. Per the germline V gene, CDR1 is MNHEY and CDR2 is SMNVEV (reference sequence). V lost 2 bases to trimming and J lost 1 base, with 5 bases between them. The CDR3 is CASSLIENTEAFF. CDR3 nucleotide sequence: TGTGCCAGCAGTTTAATTGAGAACACTGAAGCTTTCTTT.

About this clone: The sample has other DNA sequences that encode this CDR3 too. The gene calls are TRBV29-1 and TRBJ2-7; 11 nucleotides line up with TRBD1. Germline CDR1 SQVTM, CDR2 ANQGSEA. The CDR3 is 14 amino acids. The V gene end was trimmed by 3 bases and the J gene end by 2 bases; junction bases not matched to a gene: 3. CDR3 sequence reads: CSVDPGQGAYEQYF. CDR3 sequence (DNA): TGCAGCGTTGACCCGGGACAGGGGGCCTACGAGCAGTACTTC.

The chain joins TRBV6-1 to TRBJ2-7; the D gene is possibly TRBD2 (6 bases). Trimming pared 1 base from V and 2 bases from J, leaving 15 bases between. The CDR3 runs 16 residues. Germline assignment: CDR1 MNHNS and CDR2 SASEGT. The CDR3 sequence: CASSEVRDLLTYEQYF. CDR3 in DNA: TGTGCCAGCAGTGAAGTACGGGACTTACTTACCTACGAGCAGTACTTC.

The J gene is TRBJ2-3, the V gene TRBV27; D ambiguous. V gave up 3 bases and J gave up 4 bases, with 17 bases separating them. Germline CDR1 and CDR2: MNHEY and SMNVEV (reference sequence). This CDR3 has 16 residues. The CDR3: CASSFLGPRGPDTQYF. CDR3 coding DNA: TGTGCCAGCAGTTTCCTCGGGCCTCGAGGCCCAGATACGCAGTATTTT.